These 20 T cell receptor beta chains share one sample of origin, sequenced in a study of blood T cell repertoires in COVID-19. The table came from immunoSEQ multiplex PCR; TCRdb's copy has only in-frame clones and leaves some out. The repertoire has roughly 300,000 clones, approximately 84% of them found once; the top ten carry roughly 1.5%. Specimen: peripheral blood. The receptors here all came from a human donor with COVID-19, enrolled during active disease. The donor label of this sample is uncertain.

This chain connects TRBV5-4 to TRBJ2-3; a possible D gene is TRBD1 (6 bases). Germline CDR1 is SGHNT and CDR2 is YYREEE (reference sequence). The length of the CDR3 is 14 residues. Trimming took off 0 bases at V and 8 bases at J, with 13 bases between the two ends. The CDR3 nucleotides read TGTGCCAGCAGCTTGGGGCTGGGGGCAGCTACGCAGTATTTT. Protein sequence: CASSLGLGAATQYF.

The rearrangement uses TRBV2 and TRBJ2-1, with TRBD2 identical over 12 bases. Germline V gene sequence: CDR1 SNHLY, CDR2 FYNNEI. The CDR3 is made up of 15 amino acids. The ends lost 5 bases at V and 9 bases at J; junction bases unmatched: 8. The CDR3 DNA reads as TGTGCCAGCAGTTCTAGCGGGAGGGCCCTCGGTGAGCAGTTCTTC. Protein product: CASSSSGRALGEQFF. Full variable domain (outside the CDR3, taken from reference TRBV2 and TRBJ2-1): EPEVTQTPSHQVTQMGQEVILRCVPISNHLYFYWYRQILGQKVEFLVSFYNNEISEKSEIFDDQFSVERPDGSNFTLKIRSTKLEDSAMYFCASSSSGRALGEQFFGPGTRLTVL.

The gene calls are TRBV19 and TRBJ1-6, with 7 nucleotides matching TRBD1. V dropped 6 bases and J dropped 0; count of bases not matched to a gene: 11. There are 18 residues in the CDR3. From germline, CDR1 is LNHDA and CDR2 SQIVND (reference sequence). CDR3 DNA sequence: TGTGCCAGTAGCCTTGATGAGAGGACAGGCTCCTATAATTCACCCCTCCACTTT. It specifies CASSLDERTGSYNSPLHF.

The rearrangement links TRBV29-1 to TRBJ2-1; D is possibly TRBD2 (6 bases). V lost 7 bases and J 0 bases, leaving 16 bases between the germline ends. The CDR3 runs 15 residues. Germline V gene lookup returns CDR1 SQVTM and CDR2 ANQGSEA. Here the CDR3 DNA reads TGCAGCGGGGGGTTTGGGAGGAGCTCCTACAATGAGCAGTTCTTC. This translates into CSGGFGRSSYNEQFF.

This clone was observed once. CDR3 residues: CASSRGARMNTEAFF. The CDR3 DNA reads TGTGCCAGCAGCCGGGGGGCCAGAATGAACACTGAAGCTTTCTTT. The chain joins TRBV5-5 to TRBJ1-1; D is possibly TRBD1 (6 bases). The V gene's germline CDR1 is SGHKS and CDR2 YYEKEE (reference sequence). The length of the CDR3 is 15 residues. V gave up 4 bases and J gave up 0 bases, with 13 bases separating them.

This chain uses TRBV2 with TRBJ1-5; 9 bases are shared with TRBD1. V lost 3 bases and J lost 7; bases outside the gene matches: 7. The CDR3 runs 15 residues. Germline CDR1 and CDR2: SNHLY and FYNNEI. CDR3 region: CASSEEDRGLQPQHF. The CDR3, as DNA: TGTGCCAGCAGTGAGGAGGACAGGGGACTCCAGCCCCAGCATTTT.

As for this clone: Relative to the germline gene, one junction end is altered; a read error may explain this. The J gene is TRBJ1-4, the V gene TRBV7-7; a possible D gene is TRBD1 (5 bases). CDR3 length: 13 amino acids. Germline V gives CDR1 SSHAT, CDR2 FNYEAQ (reference sequence). Here the CDR3 reads CASSSGGGEKLFF. Here the CDR3 DNA reads TGTGCTAGCAGCTCCGGGGGAGGCGAAAAACTGTTTTTT. The full variable domain, with the rest looked up from reference TRBV7-7 and TRBJ1-4, is GAGVSQSPRYKVTKRGQDVTLRCDPISSHATLYWYQQALGQGPEFLTYFNYEAQPDKSGLPSDRFSAERPEGSISTLTIQRTEQRDSAMYRCASSSGGGEKLFFGSGTQLSVL.

This sequence joins TRBV11-2 and TRBJ1-3, with D perhaps TRBD1 (5 bases). From germline, CDR1 is SGHAT and CDR2 FQNNGV. V shed 1 base and J shed 4 bases, with 11 bases lying between them. CDR3 length: 15 residues. CDR3: CASSLVGGYGNTIYF. The CDR3 region has the DNA TGTGCCAGCAGCTTAGTGGGGGGGTACGGAAACACCATATATTTT.

DNA of the CDR3: TGTGCCAGCGTCTCAGGCAATCAGCCCCAGCATTTT. Its translation is CASVSGNQPQHF. The gene calls are TRBV28 and TRBJ1-5; D is ambiguous. V lost 8 bases and J 2 bases, leaving 7 bases between the germline ends. The CDR3 is made up of 12 amino acids. CDR1 and CDR2 from the germline V gene are MDHEN and SYDVKM.

The rearrangement uses TRBV9 and TRBJ2-1, with TRBD2 matching 10 bases. Germline V gene sequence: CDR1 SGDLS, CDR2 YYNGEE. J gave up 8 bases and V 1 base, and 3 bases lay outside the gene matches. The CDR3 spans 14 residues. The CDR3 DNA sequence: TGTGCCAGCAGCGTAAGCGGGAGGGCTGATGAGCAGTTCTTC. As protein: CASSVSGRADEQFF.

The CDR3 region is CASSVTPFPAGEGTSGPYEQYF. In DNA form, the CDR3 reads TGTGCCAGCAGCGTAACCCCCTTTCCGGCGGGGGAAGGGACTAGCGGGCCTTACGAGCAGTACTTC. The chain joins TRBV9 to TRBJ2-7; 12 bases fit TRBD2. The CDR3 contains 22 residues. Trimming took 1 base from V and 4 from J; bases not matched to a gene: 24. Germline V gene data show CDR1 as SGDLS and CDR2 as YYNGEE.

The V and J genes are TRBV29-1 and TRBJ2-4, with 10 nucleotides matching TRBD1. CDR3 size: 17 residues. The J segment lost 0 bases and the V segment lost 4 bases, leaving 9 bases of the junction unmatched. The V gene's germline CDR1 is SQVTM and CDR2 ANQGSEA. CDR3 bases: TGCAGCGTTGGGACAGGGGGTTGGAGTGGAGCCAAAAACATTCAGTACTTC. The encoded protein is CSVGTGGWSGAKNIQYF.

The chain uses TRBV19 and TRBJ1-2, with a tentative D call TRBD1 (5 bases). V was shortened by 3 bases and J by 7 bases, with 12 bases between the two germline ends. This CDR3 is built from 13 residues. CDR1 LNHDA and CDR2 SQIVND come from the germline V gene (reference sequence). The CDR3 DNA sequence: TGTGCCAGTAGTATGCGCCGGAGGGGTGGCTACACCTTC. Its protein is CASSMRRRGGYTF.

The rearrangement joins TRBV7-2 to TRBJ1-2; 8 bases map to TRBD1. J was trimmed by 3 bases and V by 3 bases; bases with no gene match: 6. The CDR3 has 15 residues. Germline lookup yields CDR1 SGHTA and CDR2 FQGNSA. The CDR3 spells CASSFGQGGDYGYTF. CDR3 DNA: TGTGCCAGCAGCTTCGGACAGGGAGGGGACTATGGCTACACCTTC.

This clone was observed once. The gene calls are TRBV7-3 and TRBJ1-6, with D possibly being TRBD1 (6 bases). CDR1 is SGHTA and CDR2 is FQGTGA in the germline V gene. The CDR3 has 15 residues. The ends were cut back, 3 bases at V and 7 bases at J, with 13 bases in the middle. The CDR3 DNA sequence: TGTGCCAGCAGCTTCACGACAGGCGGGAATTCACCCCTCCACTTT. This sequence encodes CASSFTTGGNSPLHF.

This clone came up a few times. The chain has TRBV29-1 and TRBJ1-1; 10 nucleotides agree with TRBD1. The CDR3 loop spans 15 amino acids. Per the germline V gene, CDR1 is SQVTM and CDR2 is ANQGSEA. Unmatched junction bases numbered 9, after V lost 4 bases and J lost 4 bases. The CDR3 here is CSVADRGLVITEAFF. In DNA form, the CDR3 reads TGCAGCGTTGCTGACAGGGGGCTTGTTATCACTGAAGCTTTCTTT.

Concerning this clone itself: The sample holds other DNA sequences that translate to the same CDR3. The chain has TRBV5-6 and TRBJ2-7; D may be TRBD1 (5 bases). The V end lost 4 bases, the J end lost 4 bases, and 18 bases lay between the germline ends. Germline CDR1 SGHDT, CDR2 YYEEEE. CDR3 length: 15 amino acids. CDR3 in amino acids: CASSLLTGTLYEQYF. CDR3 nucleotide sequence: TGTGCCAGCAGCCTTCTAACAGGTACGCTATACGAGCAGTACTTC.

V usage is TRBV2 and J usage is TRBJ2-3; 7 positions match TRBD2. J gave up 0 bases and V 4 bases, and 10 bases lay outside the gene matches. The CDR3 length is 17 residues. Per germline, CDR1 SNHLY and CDR2 FYNNEI. Here the CDR3 DNA reads TGTGCCAGCAGTGCTTCCCCGCTAGCGGCTAGCACAGATACGCAGTATTTT. It codes for CASSASPLAASTDTQYF.

V and J are TRBV29-1 and TRBJ2-7; tentatively, D is TRBD2 (5 bases). The germline V and J ends were trimmed by 5 bases and 6 bases, with 17 bases remaining between them. The germline gives CDR1 SQVTM, CDR2 ANQGSEA. The CDR3 totals 13 residues. The CDR3 is CSVSPVGMGEQYF. The DNA for the CDR3 is TGCAGCGTTAGCCCCGTCGGGATGGGCGAGCAGTACTTC.

The chain employs TRBV28 and TRBJ1-5; no clear D gene. Germline values: CDR1 MDHEN, CDR2 SYDVKM. Trimming took 7 bases from V and 7 from J, leaving 11 bases between them. The CDR3 is 12 amino acids. DNA of the CDR3: TGTGCCAGCACTCTATTAGCCCAGCCCCAGCATTTT. It translates to CASTLLAQPQHF. Supplemented by reference TRBV28 and TRBJ1-5, the full variable domain reads DVKVTQSSRYLVKRTGEKVFLECVQDMDHENMFWYRQDPGLGLRLIYFSYDVKMKEKGDIPEGYSVSREKKERFSLILESASTNQTSMYLCASTLLAQPQHFGDGTRLSIL.